This record covers a single T cell receptor (beta chain). This entry comes from a study of blood T cell repertoires in COVID-19. Study-wide context: COVID-19 samples collected from the United States, Italy and Spain covered acute and convalescent phases. The analysed material was cDNA or gDNA that came from T cells, B-cell-depleted T cells, or PBMCs.

The CDR3 length is 13 residues. V dropped 5 bases and J dropped 5 bases, with 10 bases sitting between them. From germline, CDR1 is LNHDA and CDR2 SQIVND (reference sequence). Original processing notes: Nucleated cell number was recorded as an estimate derived from reference gene primer amplification. Method: immunoSEQ multiplex PCR; TCRdb's copy keeps in-frame clones and lacks some. Clone size and the V and J calls come from that table; the DNA yielded D and trimming. Of just under 40,000 clones in the sample, around 96% were seen once. This chain links TRBV19 with TRBJ1-5; D remains unclear. Input material: peripheral blood. The sequence was collected from a human donor with active COVID-19. The donor label of this sample is uncertain. CDR3 nucleotide sequence: TGTGCCAGTAGTTTGGTCGTAGATCAGCCCCAGCATTTT. Its translation is CASSLVVDQPQHF. Looking up the rest from reference TRBV19 and TRBJ1-5 gives the full variable domain: DGGITQSPKYLFRKEGQNVTLSCEQNLNHDAMYWYRQDPGQGLRLIYYSQIVNDFQKGDIAEGYSVSREKKESFPLTVTSAQKNPTAFYLCASSLVVDQPQHFGDGTRLSIL.